The rows below give T cell receptor beta chains drawn from one sample of a study of breast tumors, draining lymph nodes, adjacent tissues. TCRdb reanalysed the multiplex PCR reads using MiXCR and keeps one entry per CDR3 protein. The sample gives 200,000 to 250,000 distinct CDR3 sequences, less than 40% of which show up once; 3% to 4.5% is in the top ten. Input material: axillary lymph node tissue. Receptor source: a female donor with breast cancer. Some clones in this sample may be carry-over from other donors' samples. Both conserved end residues are part of each CDR3. Expanded clones are given a class, and other clones once, few, many or no size at all.

v_call: TRBV9; clone_size: many; cdr3_aa: CASSVTGKYQPQHF
v_call: TRBV7-9; clone_size: many; cdr3_aa: CASSSRGSAYNEQFF
v_call: TRBV29-1; clone_size: many; cdr3_aa: CSVAGSGNTIYF
v_call: TRBV19; clone_size: many; cdr3_aa: CASSETSVNPYNEQFF
v_call: TRBV5-1; clone_size: .; cdr3_aa: CASSAGTKTDMQYF
v_call: TRBV5-6; clone_size: .; cdr3_aa: CASSLAGAGISYNEQFF
v_call: TRBV6-1; clone_size: many; cdr3_aa: CASTPARGSQPQHF
v_call: TRBV5-1; clone_size: .; cdr3_aa: CASRLAGIYGYTF
v_call: TRBV20-1; clone_size: .; cdr3_aa: CSARVRQGRGGGYTF
v_call: TRBV28; clone_size: few; cdr3_aa: CASSPGRSSNQPQHF
v_call: TRBV24-1; clone_size: many; cdr3_aa: CATSVRDREPYNEQFF
v_call: TRBV4-1; clone_size: many; cdr3_aa: CASSQDPANEQFF
v_call: TRBV4-3; clone_size: many; cdr3_aa: CASSQDPDRGGNSPLHF
v_call: TRBV18; clone_size: .; cdr3_aa: CASSPGINEKLFF
v_call: TRBV5-1; clone_size: many; cdr3_aa: CASSWGGGQARYEQYF
v_call: TRBV11-2; clone_size: many; cdr3_aa: CASSLGTGGADGYTF
v_call: TRBV5-1; clone_size: once; cdr3_aa: CASSVERLAGYEQYF
v_call: TRBV2; clone_size: many; cdr3_aa: CASNRGTSIQLPYNEQFF
v_call: TRBV20-1; clone_size: many; cdr3_aa: CSARDLVGGPGYTF